A single sample is the source of the 25 T cell receptor beta chains below, sequenced in a study of blood T cell repertoires in COVID-19. Produced via immunoSEQ multiplex PCR; TCRdb's table is partial and in-frame only. The sample lists hundreds of thousands of clones, 65% to 90% occurring once. The sequenced sample consisted of peripheral blood. The origin of the receptors is a woman aged 50 to 60 with acute or convalescent COVID-19.

CDR3 protein: CASRPRDIPPPNQPQHF. The CDR3 nucleotides read TGTGCCAGCAGACCGCGGGATATTCCCCCCCCTAATCAGCCCCAGCATTTT. J is TRBJ1-5 and V is TRBV28; unclear D gene. The CDR3 has 17 amino acids. Germline V CDR1 and CDR2: MDHEN, SYDVKM. V lost 6 bases, J lost 4 bases, and 22 bases lay in between.

J is TRBJ1-1 and V is TRBV15, with 7 bases aligning to TRBD1. The germline CDR1 and CDR2 sequences are LNHNV and YYDKDF (reference sequence). This CDR3 is built from 13 residues. V lost 5 bases to trimming and J lost 3 bases; unmatched junction nucleotides: 3. CDR3 loop: CATSGGGYTEAFF. The CDR3 region has the DNA TGTGCCACCAGCGGAGGGGGCTACACTGAAGCTTTCTTT.

V is TRBV29-1 and J is TRBJ2-2, with D tentatively TRBD1 (5 bases). The germline V gene encodes CDR1 SQVTM and CDR2 ANQGSEA. CDR3 size: 15 residues. Trimming shortened V by 2 bases and J by 3 bases, and 13 bases separated the two germline ends. In nucleotides, the CDR3 is TGCAGCGTTGAAAGGCTGGGGCCGGACACCGGGGAGCTGTTTTTT. Protein sequence: CSVERLGPDTGELFF.

V usage is TRBV5-5 and J usage is TRBJ1-4; 9 nucleotides align to TRBD1. With V trimmed by 8 bases and J by 8 bases, 7 bases remained unmatched. This CDR3 has 13 amino acids. Per germline, CDR1 SGHKS and CDR2 YYEKEE (reference sequence). The CDR3 reads CASWDRVLEKLFF. The CDR3 bases are TGTGCCAGTTGGGACAGGGTTCTCGAAAAACTGTTTTTT.

The chain uses TRBV27 and TRBJ2-5; D may be TRBD1 (6 bases). V was cut by 3 bases and J by 4 bases, with 12 bases left in between. CDR3 size: 14 residues. Germline V gene sequence: CDR1 MNHEY, CDR2 SMNVEV (reference sequence). DNA of the CDR3: TGTGCCAGCAGTTTGACAGGCCCCTCAGAGACCCAGTACTTC. Translated, it gives CASSLTGPSETQYF.

The genes are TRBV18 and TRBJ1-1; 8 nucleotides align to TRBD1. This CDR3 region has 15 residues. The germline gives CDR1 KGHSH, CDR2 LQKENI. V was pared by 1 base and J by 1 base, with 2 bases of the junction left unmatched. The CDR3 is CASSPQTGGNTEAFF. CDR3 coding DNA: TGTGCCAGCTCACCACAAACAGGGGGGAACACTGAAGCTTTCTTT.

V and J are TRBV11-2 and TRBJ2-1; 10 nucleotides agree with TRBD2. The CDR3 is made up of 16 amino acids. V dropped 5 bases and J dropped 4; count of bases not matched to a gene: 8. Germline CDR1 SGHAT, CDR2 FQNNGV. In DNA form, the CDR3 reads TGTGCCAGCAGCCCGATAACTAGCGGGACATACAATGAGCAGTTCTTC. This sequence encodes CASSPITSGTYNEQFF.

CDR3 in amino acids: CASSFLATAEAFF. CDR3 DNA sequence: TGTGCCAGCAGCTTTCTGGCGACAGCTGAAGCTTTCTTT. The chain uses TRBV12-3 or TRBV12-4 and TRBJ1-1, with D perhaps matching TRBD1 (5 bases). V was clipped by 6 bases and J by 6 bases, with 14 bases between them. The length of the CDR3 is 13 residues.

There are a few counts of this clone. This chain links TRBV30 with TRBJ2-2; a possible D gene is TRBD2 (6 bases). The CDR3 is 14 amino acids. V lost 5 bases and J lost 6, with 16 bases in between. Per the germline V gene, CDR1 is GTSNPN and CDR2 is SVGIG (reference sequence). The CDR3 protein is CAWGGSFNPGELFF. For the CDR3, the DNA is TGTGCCTGGGGGGGGAGTTTCAATCCCGGGGAGCTGTTTTTT.

There are a few counts of this clone. CDR3 sequence: CATGDRGTPLSAFF. The CDR3 nucleotides read TGTGCCACCGGTGACAGGGGGACCCCGCTCTCGGCTTTCTTT. The chain carries TRBV19 and TRBJ1-1, with 9 positions matching TRBD1. CDR1 and CDR2 (germline): LNHDA, SQIVND (reference sequence). Losses at the gene ends were 10 bases for V and 11 bases for J; bases not matched to a gene: 17. This CDR3 comprises 14 residues.

V gene TRBV11-2 combines with J gene TRBJ2-7; TRBD1 aligns across 9 bases. The CDR3 length is 14 residues. Germline lookup yields CDR1 SGHAT and CDR2 FQNNGV. Trimming removed 5 bases from V and 6 bases from J; junction bases left unmatched: 8. The CDR3 DNA sequence: TGTGCCAGCAGCCCCGGGACAGGGTCAGTCGAGCAGTACTTC. Its translation: CASSPGTGSVEQYF.

Here the CDR3 DNA reads TGTGCCAGCAGCTTCCAGGGGGCAGACACCATATATTTT. Amino acids: CASSFQGADTIYF. The V and J genes are TRBV5-4 and TRBJ1-3; 8 bases agree with TRBD1. Germline values: CDR1 SGHNT, CDR2 YYREEE (reference sequence). V shed 2 bases and J 8 bases; nucleotides not matched to a gene: 3. CDR3 size: 13 residues.

This chain links TRBV10-1 with TRBJ2-1, with TRBD2 as a possible D gene (5 bases). V was trimmed by 5 bases and J by 3 bases, leaving 14 bases between them. This CDR3 contains 15 residues. In germline, CDR1 is WNHNN, CDR2 SYGVQD (reference sequence). The CDR3 coding sequence is TGCGCCAGCAGTCCTTCCGGGAAATACTACAATGAGCAGTTCTTC. This encodes CASSPSGKYYNEQFF.

This chain uses TRBV7-2 with TRBJ1-2; D unresolved. The CDR3 is made up of 13 amino acids. Germline lookup yields CDR1 SGHTA and CDR2 FQGNSA. V lost 5 bases to trimming and J lost 7 bases, with 14 bases between them. The CDR3 nucleotides read TGTGCCAGCAGCCTCGGGTCCACGGGTGGCTACACCTTC. It translates to CASSLGSTGGYTF.

V is TRBV6-5 and J is TRBJ2-3; 8 nucleotides line up with TRBD1. The V segment lost 6 bases and the J segment 5 bases; nucleotides outside the gene matches: 7. The CDR3 covers 14 residues. The germline V gene encodes CDR1 MNHEY and CDR2 SVGAGI. The CDR3, as DNA: TGTGCCAGCAGACTCAGGGGGCAGGGAGATACGCAGTATTTT. It specifies CASRLRGQGDTQYF.

The CDR3 DNA is TGTGCCAGCAGCCCCGGGGGGGACACCGGGGAGCTGTTTTTT. This encodes CASSPGGDTGELFF. V is TRBV6-5 and J is TRBJ2-2; 8 nucleotides line up with TRBD2. Trimming cost V 6 bases and J 3 bases; bases outside gene matches: 3. The CDR3 sequence is 14 residues long. Looked up from germline, CDR1 is MNHEY and CDR2 is SVGAGI.

The V call is TRBV5-1, the J call TRBJ2-7; 8 bases agree with TRBD1. After removal of 3 bases from V and 2 bases from J, the junction contained 10 bases not matched to a gene. The CDR3 is 16 residues long. CDR1 and CDR2 from the germline V gene are SGHRS and YFSETQ. CDR3 loop: CASSSGGGQVAYEQYF. Written as DNA, the CDR3 is TGCGCCAGCAGCTCGGGTGGGGGACAGGTCGCCTACGAGCAGTACTTC.

J is TRBJ1-6 and V is TRBV7-2; 8 positions match TRBD1. Germline-derived CDR1 and CDR2 are SGHTA and FQGNSA. The trim removed 2 bases at V and 5 bases at J, leaving 5 bases unmatched. CDR3 length: 16 residues. In nucleotides, the CDR3 is TGTGCCAGCAGCTTACGCGGACAGGGTAATAATTCACCCCTCCACTTT. Translation: CASSLRGQGNNSPLHF.

The chain uses TRBV30 and TRBJ1-2; D is possibly TRBD1 (5 bases). Per the germline V gene, CDR1 is GTSNPN and CDR2 is SVGIG (reference sequence). CDR3 length equals 11 residues. V lost 5 bases and J 8 bases, leaving 12 bases between the germline ends. CDR3 protein: CAWQRGGGYTF. CDR3 sequence (DNA): TGTGCCTGGCAGAGGGGAGGGGGCTACACCTTC.

This clone was counted a few times. This chain links TRBV5-8 with TRBJ2-3, with 7 bases that match TRBD1. The CDR3 runs to 15 residues. Trimming at V came to 4 bases and at J to 3 bases, leaving 8 bases not matched to a gene. Germline CDR1 reads SGHTS; CDR2 reads YDEGEE. CDR3 residues: CASSPPGQLTDTQYF. CDR3 nucleotides: TGTGCCAGCAGCCCTCCGGGACAGTTAACAGATACGCAGTATTTT.

The rearrangement links TRBV6-5 to TRBJ1-1, with D perhaps matching TRBD1 (6 bases). Germline CDR1 MNHEY, CDR2 SVGAGI. The CDR3 totals 15 residues. The V gene lost 2 bases and the J gene lost 5 bases, with 15 bases spanning the gap. The CDR3 loop is CASSYTQGLGTEAFF. The CDR3 DNA reads TGTGCCAGCAGTTACACCCAGGGGCTGGGTACTGAAGCTTTCTTT.

The V call is TRBV3-1 (or the pseudogene TRBV3-2), the J call TRBJ2-7; the match to TRBD2 covers 9 bases. The CDR3 is made up of 15 amino acids. CDR1 and CDR2 (germline): LGHDT, YNNKEL (reference sequence). Trimming took 1 base from V and 3 from J; bases not matched to a gene: 4. CDR3 nucleotide sequence: TGTGCCAGCAGCCAAGGGGGGACTAGCTTCTACGAGCAGTACTTC. Protein: CASSQGGTSFYEQYF.

This clone was found a few times. V is TRBV28 and J is TRBJ1-2; 10 bases fit TRBD1. Germline trimming cut 2 bases from V and 7 bases from J; bases unmatched to any gene: 7. Per germline, CDR1 MDHEN and CDR2 SYDVKM. The CDR3 has 15 amino acids. The CDR3 DNA sequence: TGTGCCAGCAGTTTAGGGGGACAGGGGCTCTCTGGCTACACCTTC. Translating it yields CASSLGGQGLSGYTF.

This clone was observed a few times. This chain joins TRBV24-1 and TRBJ1-4; D perhaps matches TRBD1 (6 bases). Germline V gene data show CDR1 as KGHDR and CDR2 as SFDVKD. V lost 3 bases and J 3 bases, leaving 16 bases between the germline ends. The CDR3 runs to 17 residues. Written as DNA, the CDR3 is TGTGCCACCAGTGATAGCACAGGGCCGGAAGCTAATGAAAAACTGTTTTTT. Amino acids: CATSDSTGPEANEKLFF.

The rearrangement joins TRBV3-1 (or the pseudogene TRBV3-2) to TRBJ2-1, with TRBD2 as a possible D gene (5 bases). This CDR3 spans 15 amino acids. Germline CDR1 LGHDT, CDR2 YNNKEL (reference sequence). V lost 2 bases, J lost 2 bases, and 10 bases lay in between. The CDR3 protein is CASSQLRGTYNEQFF. The CDR3 DNA is TGTGCCAGCAGCCAACTCCGGGGAACCTACAATGAGCAGTTCTTC.